This T cell receptor (beta chain) is drawn from a study of regulatory T cells in long-lasting Graves disease. The authors built TCR beta libraries using iRepertoire HTBI primers and Arm-PCR of CDR3 regions. In TCRdb, the multiplex PCR reads were re-called with MiXCR into one record per CDR3 protein. The data show some 370,000 distinct CDR3 sequences, about 12% seen once. Germline CDR1 is MNHEY and CDR2 is SVGEGT. With 0 bases removed from V and 2 bases from J, the gap between germline ends came to 10 bases. The CDR3 has 15 residues. The time point is: newly diagnosed GD, antithyroid drugs for less than 3 months. The TCR library used RNA extracted from PBMCs. Xi'an, China, was home to the endocrinology department that provided patients. In its sample, this clonotype was seen many times. These data also formed part of another study, on T cells in Graves' hyperthyroidism and ophthalmopathy. Per that study: Diagnosis relied on clinical symptoms, serum thyroxine and TRAb, thyroid ultrasound and orbital computed tomography.

The V and J genes are TRBV6-2 or TRBV6-3 and TRBJ2-5; D is unresolved. This receptor was obtained from a woman aged 18-29 years with Graves disease. The sequencing used peripheral blood mononuclear cells (PBMCs), collected at new diagnosis, from a patient treated with antithyroid drugs. As DNA, the CDR3 is TGTGCCAGCAGTTACTCGGGGTTCGGACAAGAGACCCAGTACTTC. Amino acid sequence: CASSYSGFGQETQYF.